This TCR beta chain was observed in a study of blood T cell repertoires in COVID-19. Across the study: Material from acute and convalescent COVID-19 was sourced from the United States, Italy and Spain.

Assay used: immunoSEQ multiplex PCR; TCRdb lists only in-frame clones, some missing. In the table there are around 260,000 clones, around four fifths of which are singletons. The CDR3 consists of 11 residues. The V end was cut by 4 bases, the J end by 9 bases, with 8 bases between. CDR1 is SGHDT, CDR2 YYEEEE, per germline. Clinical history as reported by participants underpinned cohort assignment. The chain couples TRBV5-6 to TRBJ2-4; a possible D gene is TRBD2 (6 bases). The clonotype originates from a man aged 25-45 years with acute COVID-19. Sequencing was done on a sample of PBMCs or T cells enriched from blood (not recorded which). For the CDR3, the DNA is TGTGCCAGCAGCGCCGGGGGCATTCAGTACTTC. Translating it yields CASSAGGIQYF.